This T cell receptor (beta chain) came from a study of T cells expressing NK-cell markers. The wider study: In the group of eight sequenced donors, seven were HCMV-seropositive and one was seronegative. General study points: There remained a lack of clarity about HCMV specificity of expanded NKG2C+ T cell clones. Top CD8+ clonotypes included the dominant CD3+CD56+NKG2C+ clonotypes in a handful of donors.

cDNA encoding TCR beta was synthesized via 5'RACE template switching incorporating UMIs. TCRdb processed the 5' RACE reads again and assigns one entry to each CDR3 protein, with no DNA. This sample's clone table lists 200,000 to 300,000 distinct CDR3 sequences. The CDR3 loop spans 11 amino acids. Comments on this clonotype: Antigen specificity is unknown.

Sequencing was performed on blood T cells: a sorted CD56 or NKG2C T cell subset, CD4+ or CD8+ T cells, or bulk PBMC T cells (not recorded which). The clonotype was recovered from a woman aged 18 to 75 in good health. The rearrangement joins TRBV12-3 or TRBV12-4 to TRBJ1-5. The CDR3: CASSLGQSLHF.